Listed below are T cell receptor beta chains from one sample, sequenced in a study of T cell changes during pregnancy in multiple sclerosis. Here immunoSEQ multiplex PCR was the method, and the copy in TCRdb shows in-frame clones only, minus some. The table has about 110,000 clones, roughly 92% seen once; the top ten hold approximately 3.7%. The source was peripheral blood, collected after pregnancy. These receptors were taken from a female donor with multiple sclerosis, enrolled in a pregnancy study. The CDR3 runs from the conserved cysteine through the conserved F or W. The D gene is left open where the match is weak. Part of the rows lack a size; the others show once, few, many or a class for expanded clones.

abundance	d_gene	j_gene	v_gene	CDR3aa	CDR3nt
.	.	TRBJ2-2	TRBV6-1	CASMRPTGELFF	TGTGCCAGCATGCGCCCCACCGGGGAGCTGTTTTTT
.	.	TRBJ1-2	TRBV25-1	CASSASYGYTF	TGTGCCAGCAGTGCTTCCTATGGCTACACCTTC
.	.	TRBJ1-5	TRBV13	CASSLGRQPQHF	TGTGCCAGCAGCTTAGGCCGGCAGCCCCAGCATTTT
.	.	TRBJ1-2	TRBV6-6	CASSSGSPYGYTF	TGTGCCAGCAGTTCCGGGAGCCCCTATGGCTACACCTTC
.	.	TRBJ1-3	TRBV6-6	CASIPAHGSSGNTIYF	TGTGCCAGCATCCCAGCCCACGGGTCCTCTGGAAACACCATATATTTT
.	.	TRBJ1-4	TRBV5-4	CASSAQGSEKLFF	TGTGCCAGCAGCGCCCAGGGAAGTGAAAAACTGTTTTTT
.	.	TRBJ1-2	TRBV7-6	CASSLDPGVNYGYTF	TGTGCCAGCAGCTTAGATCCGGGGGTAAACTATGGCTACACCTTC
.	.	TRBJ2-7	TRBV10-1	CASSETRLGEQYF	TGCGCCAGCAGTGAAACTAGGTTGGGCGAGCAGTACTTC
.	.	TRBJ2-1	TRBV6-5	CASSYRGADYNEQFF	TGTGCCAGCAGTTACCGGGGGGCCGACTACAATGAGCAGTTCTTC
.	.	TRBJ1-5	TRBV9	CASSGPYSNQPQHF	TGTGCCAGCAGCGGGCCGTATAGCAATCAGCCCCAGCATTTT
.	.	TRBJ1-6	TRBV30	CAWSGTASNSPLHF	TGTGCCTGGAGTGGCACAGCATCTAATTCACCCCTCCACTTT
.	TRBD1	TRBJ1-1	TRBV30	CARSSRGDTEAFF	TGTGCTCGGTCGTCCAGGGGGGACACTGAAGCTTTCTTT
once	.	TRBJ1-4	TRBV6-1	CASSEAQSATNEKLFF	TGTGCCAGCAGTGAAGCGCAGAGCGCAACTAATGAAAAACTGTTTTTT
once	TRBD1	TRBJ1-3	TRBV6-5	CASSKGTGKNTIYF	TGTGCCAGCAGCAAGGGGACAGGAAAAAACACCATATATTTT
few	TRBD2	TRBJ2-5	TRBV5-4	CASSLATGGETQYF	TGTGCCAGCAGCTTGGCCACGGGGGGAGAGACCCAGTACTTC
many	.	TRBJ2-7	TRBV6-5	CASSYTNMVSEQYF	TGTGCCAGCAGTTACACAAATATGGTCAGCGAGCAGTACTTC
.	TRBD1	TRBJ2-1	TRBV9	CASSVGTGSYNEQFF	TGTGCCAGCAGCGTCGGGACAGGGAGCTACAATGAGCAGTTCTTC
few	.	TRBJ1-3	TRBV30	CAWTEGMGSTIYF	TGTGCCTGGACGGAGGGGATGGGATCCACCATATATTTT
.	TRBD2	TRBJ2-1	TRBV6-5	CASSRDIPTSVEQFF	TGTGCCAGCAGTCGTGATATCCCGACTAGCGTTGAGCAGTTCTTC
once	.	TRBJ1-5	TRBV4-1	CASSQDGSAAANQPQHF	TGCGCCAGCAGCCAAGATGGGTCGGCGGCGGCGAATCAGCCCCAGCATTTT
.	.	TRBJ2-2	TRBV5-6	CASSFNRENTGELFF	TGTGCCAGCAGCTTCAACAGGGAGAACACCGGGGAGCTGTTTTTT
.	TRBD1	TRBJ1-1	TRBV5-6	CASSSPIWTGAKRKTEAFF	TGTGCCAGCAGCTCCCCGATCTGGACAGGGGCGAAGAGAAAAACTGAAGCTTTCTTT
.	.	TRBJ1-5	TRBV12-5	CASGLVVWDTQPSNQPQHF	TGTGCTAGTGGTTTGGTGGTATGGGACACACAGCCTAGCAATCAGCCCCAGCATTTT
.	TRBD1	TRBJ2-5	TRBV5-4	CASKLETGQETQYF	TGTGCCAGCAAATTAGAGACAGGGCAAGAGACCCAGTACTTC
.	.	TRBJ1-6	TRBV30	CAWSGRGGNSPLHF	TGTGCCTGGAGTGGTAGAGGCGGTAATTCACCCCTCCACTTT
.	TRBD1	TRBJ1-6	TRBV18	CASSPRGGNNSPLHF	TGTGCCAGCTCACCACGAGGGGGCAATAATTCACCCCTCCACTTT
.	.	TRBJ2-7	TRBV7-2	CASSLQYEQYF	TGTGCCAGCAGCTTACAGTACGAGCAGTACTTC
.	TRBD2	TRBJ2-1	TRBV2	CASSEVGGGYNEQFF	TGTGCCAGCAGTGAAGTGGGGGGGGGTTACAATGAGCAGTTCTTC
.	.	TRBJ2-3	TRBV12-5	CASGFGLRTDTQYF	TGTGCTAGTGGTTTTGGGCTCCGCACAGATACGCAGTATTTT
medium-sized	.	TRBJ1-4	TRBV4-2	CASSQSVREKLFF	TGTGCCAGCAGCCAATCGGTCCGCGAAAAACTGTTTTTT
.	TRBD2	TRBJ2-3	TRBV6-5	CASIPLADPDTQYF	TGTGCCAGCATTCCACTAGCGGATCCAGATACGCAGTATTTT
.	TRBD1	TRBJ2-5	TRBV11-2	CASSLDSGWAGGRETQYF	TGTGCCAGCAGCTTAGATTCTGGTTGGGCAGGGGGACGTGAGACCCAGTACTTC
.	.	TRBJ1-1	TRBV9	CASSVSWGETEAFF	TGTGCCAGCAGCGTAAGCTGGGGGGAGACTGAAGCTTTCTTT
.	.	TRBJ2-2	TRBV5-6	CASSFGRGPGELFF	TGTGCCAGCAGCTTCGGCAGGGGCCCCGGGGAGCTGTTTTTT
.	.	TRBJ1-6	TRBV4-1	CASSQELRSPLHF	TGCGCCAGCAGCCAAGAACTCCGGTCACCCCTCCACTTT
.	TRBD1	TRBJ1-1	TRBV13	CASSLGDRGNTEAFF	TGTGCCAGCAGCTTAGGGGACAGGGGGAACACTGAAGCTTTCTTT